The next 24 T cell receptor beta chains were all read from a single sample in a study of technical replicates of blood from a few donors. The repertoire was sequenced with immunoSEQ multiplex PCR; TCRdb's copy has only in-frame clones and lacks some. The table lists roughly 68,000 clones, approximately 97% of them singletons. The sequencing input was T cells isolated from PBMCs. The receptors come from a human donor in good health.

The chain carries TRBV10-2 and TRBJ2-7; D gene unclear. This CDR3 has 11 amino acids. From germline, CDR1 is WSHSY and CDR2 SAAADI. V was shortened by 2 bases and J by 4 bases, with 3 bases between the two germline ends. CDR3: CASSEVYEQYF. The CDR3 DNA reads as TGCGCCAGCAGTGAGGTATACGAGCAGTACTTC.

The gene calls are TRBV7-9 and TRBJ2-1; 10 bases are a match to TRBD2. V lost 9 bases, J lost 6 bases, and 8 bases stayed unmatched. CDR1 is SEHNR and CDR2 is FQNEAQ in the germline V gene (reference sequence). The CDR3 runs to 14 residues. CDR3 nucleotide sequence: TGTGCCAGTATAAGCGGGAGGGCGGGCAATGAGCAGTTCTTC. Translation: CASISGRAGNEQFF. Full variable domain (rest looked up from reference TRBV7-9 and TRBJ2-1): DTGVSQNPRHKITKRGQNVTFRCDPISEHNRLYWYRQTLGQGPEFLTYFQNEAQLEKSRLLSDRFSAERPKGSFSTLEIQRTEQGDSAMYLCASISGRAGNEQFFGPGTRLTVL.

This clone was recorded only once. The rearrangement links TRBV9 to TRBJ2-2; D unclear. Trimming stripped 0 bases from V and 4 bases from J, with 4 bases between. CDR3 length: 13 residues. The V gene's germline CDR1 is SGDLS and CDR2 YYNGEE. The CDR3 region is CASSVASTGELFF. CDR3 DNA: TGTGCCAGCAGCGTAGCATCCACCGGGGAGCTGTTTTTT.

This chain links TRBV19 with TRBJ2-7, with TRBD1 as a possible D gene (5 bases). The germline V gene has CDR1 LNHDA and CDR2 SQIVND (reference sequence). This CDR3 is built from 17 residues. The ends were cut back, 4 bases at V and 1 base at J, with 20 bases in the middle. The CDR3 loop reads CASSTPLDRTPSYEQYF. CDR3 sequence (DNA): TGTGCCAGTAGTACTCCGTTAGACAGAACCCCTTCCTACGAGCAGTACTTC.

V is TRBV7-9 and J is TRBJ1-2; no firm D call. The V end lost 1 base, the J end lost 8 bases, and 14 bases lay between the germline ends. Germline CDR1 is SEHNR and CDR2 is FQNEAQ (reference sequence). This CDR3 comprises 14 residues. This chain's CDR3 is CASSLESVSKGYTF. For the CDR3, the DNA is TGTGCCAGCAGCTTAGAGTCGGTCTCGAAAGGCTACACCTTC. Complete variable domain (other parts from reference TRBV7-9 and TRBJ1-2): DTGVSQNPRHKITKRGQNVTFRCDPISEHNRLYWYRQTLGQGPEFLTYFQNEAQLEKSRLLSDRFSAERPKGSFSTLEIQRTEQGDSAMYLCASSLESVSKGYTFGSGTRLTVV.

The rearrangement joins TRBV7-2 to TRBJ2-1, with 10 bases matching TRBD2. V shed 0 bases and J 6 bases; nucleotides not matched to a gene: 2. The CDR3 loop spans 15 amino acids. Germline CDR1 and CDR2: SGHTA and FQGNSA. Here the CDR3 reads CASSLAAGGPNEQFF. In nucleotides, the CDR3 is TGTGCCAGCAGCTTAGCAGCGGGAGGGCCCAATGAGCAGTTCTTC.

The chain joins TRBV7-2 to TRBJ2-7; tentative D call: TRBD1 (5 bases). V gave up 5 bases and J gave up 3 bases, with 14 bases separating them. The CDR3 totals 14 residues. Germline values: CDR1 SGHTA, CDR2 FQGNSA. CDR3 residues: CASSPPFDSYEQYF. CDR3 nucleotide sequence: TGTGCCAGCAGCCCGCCGTTCGACAGCTACGAGCAGTACTTC.

The chain's CDR3 is CASSLFSGHYEQYF. For the CDR3, the DNA is TGTGCCAGCAGCTTATTTTCAGGGCACTACGAGCAGTACTTC. This rearrangement joins TRBV7-3 to TRBJ2-7, with a tentative D call TRBD1 (5 bases). The CDR3 contains 14 residues. Germline lookup yields CDR1 SGHTA and CDR2 FQGTGA. V shed 2 bases and J shed 3 bases, with 11 bases lying between them. Filled out from reference TRBV7-3 and TRBJ2-7, the complete variable domain reads GAGVSQTPSNKVTEKGKYVELRCDPISGHTALYWYRQSLGQGPEFLIYFQGTGAADDSGLPNDRFFAVRPEGSVSTLKIQRTERGDSAVYLCASSLFSGHYEQYFGPGTRLTVT.

The chain links TRBV13 to TRBJ2-7; TRBD2 matches at 7 bases. V gave up 1 base and J gave up 3 bases; unmatched junction bases: 3. The germline gives CDR1 PRHDT, CDR2 FYEKMQ (reference sequence). CDR3 size: 14 residues. The CDR3, as DNA: TGTGCCAGCAGCTTAGTTCGGGAGGTCTACGAGCAGTACTTC. Translated, it gives CASSLVREVYEQYF.

This sequence joins TRBV9 and TRBJ2-7; a weak D match, TRBD2 (6 bases). Trimming pared 4 bases from V and 5 bases from J, leaving 16 bases between. Looked up from germline, CDR1 is SGDLS and CDR2 is YYNGEE. The CDR3 extends over 14 amino acids. The CDR3 reads CASSQTGVANEQYF. CDR3 nucleotide sequence: TGTGCCAGCAGCCAGACGGGAGTGGCTAACGAGCAGTACTTC.

In DNA form, the CDR3 reads TGTGCCAGCAGTCGGTCGCCCGGTCGGACCCAGTACTTC. As protein: CASSRSPGRTQYF. The chain recombines TRBV27 with TRBJ2-5; D is ambiguous. This CDR3 contains 13 residues. Trimming left V 5 bases short and J 7 bases short, with 14 bases between. CDR1 MNHEY and CDR2 SMNVEV come from the germline V gene (reference sequence).

The V and J genes are TRBV5-1 and TRBJ2-2; TRBD1 agrees at 7 bases. Germline CDR1 SGHRS, CDR2 YFSETQ. The CDR3 is 15 residues long. The V gene end was trimmed by 5 bases and the J gene end by 3 bases; junction bases not matched to a gene: 7. CDR3 residues: CASSLDRDDTGELFF. As DNA, the CDR3 is TGCGCCAGCAGTCTCGACAGGGATGACACCGGGGAGCTGTTTTTT.

This chain connects TRBV11-2 to TRBJ1-2; D remains ambiguous. The CDR3 totals 11 residues. Germline CDR1 is SGHAT and CDR2 is FQNNGV. The V and J ends lost 7 bases and 3 bases respectively, with 6 bases between them. CDR3 in DNA: TGTGCCAGCAATTCCTACTATGGCTACACCTTC. Its translation: CASNSYYGYTF.

This clone was detected once. The chain uses TRBV9 and TRBJ2-2; D unclear. The CDR3 sequence is 12 residues long. Germline values: CDR1 SGDLS, CDR2 YYNGEE. The ends were cut back, 4 bases at V and 3 bases at J, with 4 bases in the middle. The CDR3, as DNA: TGTGCCAGCAGCCAGTACACCGGGGAGCTGTTTTTT. Translation: CASSQYTGELFF.

The rearrangement links TRBV19 to TRBJ1-2, with no clear D. This CDR3 is 14 amino acids long. Trimming took off 4 bases at V and 5 bases at J, with 14 bases between the two ends. The germline CDR1 and CDR2 sequences are LNHDA and SQIVND (reference sequence). CDR3 coding DNA: TGTGCCAGTAGTAAAGCGGGAGTCAGATATGGCTACACCTTC. Its protein product is CASSKAGVRYGYTF.

The chain links TRBV5-4 to TRBJ2-7; D possibly corresponds to TRBD1 (7 bases). The V gene's germline CDR1 is SGHNT and CDR2 YYREEE (reference sequence). With 5 bases removed from V and 5 bases from J, the gap between germline ends came to 17 bases. The CDR3 sequence is 14 residues long. Here the CDR3 DNA reads TGTGCCAGCAGACCTAGACAGGGAGGCGACGAGCAGTACTTC. Translation gives CASRPRQGGDEQYF.

The chain uses TRBV15 and TRBJ1-5, with D hard to call. The V gene's germline CDR1 is LNHNV and CDR2 YYDKDF (reference sequence). This CDR3 is 17 amino acids long. The ends were cut back, 0 bases at V and 8 bases at J, with 20 bases in the middle. The CDR3 reads CATSRDNTRHSTEPQHF. The DNA of the CDR3 is TGTGCCACCAGCAGAGACAACACCCGACATTCGACGGAGCCCCAGCATTTT.

V is TRBV10-3 and J is TRBJ2-7; D is perhaps TRBD1 (7 bases). Germline values: CDR1 ENHRY, CDR2 SYGVKD. Trimming cost V 9 bases and J 2 bases, with 17 bases left between them. This CDR3 spans 14 amino acids. The CDR3 protein is CAIVSAGGTYEQYF. For the CDR3, the DNA is TGTGCCATTGTATCGGCAGGGGGGACCTACGAGCAGTACTTC.

The chain combines TRBV6-1 with TRBJ2-3; the D gene is possibly TRBD2 (6 bases). The germline gives CDR1 MNHNS, CDR2 SASEGT. V gave up 4 bases and J gave up 5 bases, with 16 bases separating them. This CDR3 spans 15 amino acids. CDR3: CASSAQTSTEDTQYF. CDR3 in DNA: TGTGCCAGCAGTGCACAGACTAGTACGGAAGATACGCAGTATTTT.

The chain recombines TRBV27 with TRBJ1-5, with D uncertain. The CDR3 sequence is 15 residues long. Trimming left V 0 bases short and J 3 bases short, with 9 bases between. The germline gives CDR1 MNHEY, CDR2 SMNVEV (reference sequence). The CDR3 region is CASSLSPGLNQPQHF. The CDR3 DNA sequence: TGTGCCAGCAGTTTATCCCCAGGACTCAATCAGCCCCAGCATTTT.

This rearrangement joins TRBV19 to TRBJ2-3, with D possibly being TRBD1 (5 bases). The CDR3 has 11 amino acids. V lost 9 bases, J lost 4 bases, and 8 bases lay in between. CDR1 LNHDA and CDR2 SQIVND come from the germline V gene (reference sequence). CDR3 loop: CASRAADTQYF. The CDR3 DNA reads as TGTGCCAGCAGGGCGGCAGATACGCAGTATTTT.

DNA for the CDR3: TGTGCCAGCAGCCCGGCTGGTAGCGGGACTTACGAGCAGTACTTC. Translated, it gives CASSPAGSGTYEQYF. The V gene is TRBV9, the J gene TRBJ2-7; 8 bases align to TRBD2. CDR3 length: 15 residues. V lost 4 bases to trimming and J lost 4 bases; unmatched junction nucleotides: 10. Germline V gives CDR1 SGDLS, CDR2 YYNGEE. The full variable domain, completed using reference TRBV9 and TRBJ2-7, is DSGVTQTPKHLITATGQRVTLRCSPRSGDLSVYWYQQSLDQGLQFLIQYYNGEERAKGNILERFSAQQFPDLHSELNLSSLELGDSALYFCASSPAGSGTYEQYFGPGTRLTVT.

This clone was found once. The chain has TRBV18 and TRBJ1-1; D is ambiguous. The CDR3 totals 13 residues. Trimming took off 0 bases at V and 4 bases at J, with 6 bases between the two ends. Germline CDR1 is KGHSH and CDR2 is LQKENI. CDR3: CASSPPPSTEAFF. The CDR3 nucleotides are TGTGCCAGCTCACCACCCCCGAGCACTGAAGCTTTCTTT.

The CDR3 region has the DNA TGTGCCAGCAGAACAGGGGGCTGGGAGCAGTTCTTC. It specifies CASRTGGWEQFF. The chain couples TRBV27 to TRBJ2-1; TRBD1 matches 9 bases. V was clipped by 6 bases and J by 10 bases; unmatched bases: 4. Germline loops: CDR1 MNHEY, CDR2 SMNVEV (reference sequence). The CDR3 contains 12 residues.